The rows below give T cell receptor beta chains drawn from one sample of a study of cytomegalovirus exposure and HLA in healthy donors. TCRdb's copy holds only in-frame clones and misses some; the assay was immunoSEQ multiplex PCR. The data hold approximately 160,000 clones, with 75% to 90% observed a single time. The sequenced material came from PBMCs. These receptors all come from a girl aged 2 to 10 in good health and CMV-seropositive. The CDR3 runs from the conserved cysteine through the conserved F or W. Fields, in order: D gene, J gene, clone size, V gene, CDR3 DNA, CDR3 protein. The D gene is left open where the match is weak. Clone size is stated in some rows and not others, as once, few, many or a class when expanded.

>TRBD2|TRBJ2-1|-|TRBV5-1
TGCGCCAGCAGCTTGGGTCCAGCGGGAGCAAATGAGCAGTTCTTC
CASSLGPAGANEQFF
>-|TRBJ2-7|-|TRBV23-1
TGCGCCAGCAGTCGCACTGGGCTACCGGGAAGCTCCTACGAGCAGTACTTC
CASSRTGLPGSSYEQYF
>-|TRBJ2-5|-|TRBV9
TGTGCCAGCAGCGTAGCAGGGGGGTACCAAGAGACCCAGTACTTC
CASSVAGGYQETQYF
>-|TRBJ1-3|-|TRBV19
TGTGCCAGCCCGGCGGGTGGTGGAAACACCATATATTTT
CASPAGGGNTIYF
>TRBD1|TRBJ2-5|-|TRBV28
TGTGCCAGCAGTTTACTGACAGGGGTTGGAGAGACCCAGTACTTC
CASSLLTGVGETQYF
>TRBD2|TRBJ2-1|-|TRBV29-1
TGCAGCGTTGAAGTGTGGGAGCTAGCGGGAGTTGTGAATGAGCAGTTCTTC
CSVEVWELAGVVNEQFF
>TRBD1|TRBJ1-3|-|TRBV30
TGTGCCTGGAGTGTAAGGTGGACAGGGAGCTCTGGAAACACCATATATTTT
CAWSVRWTGSSGNTIYF
>-|TRBJ2-7|-|TRBV5-1
TGCGCCAGCAGCTTCTCTCCGAGCGGCGACAAGACCTACGAGCAGTACTTC
CASSFSPSGDKTYEQYF
>-|TRBJ2-7|-|TRBV28
TGTGCCAGCAGCGCCGTACTAGCTACGGTTTCTTACTTC
CASSAVLATVSYF
>-|TRBJ2-3|-|TRBV7-8
TGTGCCAGCAGCTTAGACGGGGATGGAGATACGCAGTATTTT
CASSLDGDGDTQYF
>-|TRBJ1-4|once|TRBV7-8
TGTGCCAGCAGCCCGGACCGCTGGCAGGGCCAAGAAAAACTGTTTTTT
CASSPDRWQGQEKLFF
>-|TRBJ2-2|-|TRBV28
TGTGCCAGCAGTGCTACAGAGCCGAACACCGGGGAGCTGTTTTTT
CASSATEPNTGELFF
>TRBD1|TRBJ1-2|once|TRBV6-6
TGTGCCAGCAGTTACTCGAATCAGGGGGCAGGCGGCTACACCTTC
CASSYSNQGAGGYTF
>-|TRBJ2-1|-|TRBV2
TGTGCCAGCACACTCGGCAATGAGCAGTTCTTC
CASTLGNEQFF
>TRBD2|TRBJ2-1|-|TRBV30
TGTGCCTGGAATCAAAGGCGGGAGTTCATCGATGAGCAGTTCTTC
CAWNQRREFIDEQFF
>-|TRBJ2-5|-|TRBV2
TGTGCCAGCAGTGAGTCCCCCAGTGGGACCCAGTACTTC
CASSESPSGTQYF
>-|TRBJ1-2|-|TRBV5-1
TGCGCCAGCAGCTTGACGGCAGGGGACTATGGCTACACCTTC
CASSLTAGDYGYTF
>-|TRBJ1-2|few|TRBV6-5
TGTGCCAGCAGACCGACCACTACAGGGATTTTAGGCTACACCTTC
CASRPTTTGILGYTF
>TRBD1|TRBJ1-3|few|TRBV6-5
TGTGCCAGCAGTTCCGACAGGGGGCCGACTGGAAACACCATATATTTT
CASSSDRGPTGNTIYF
>-|TRBJ1-5|few|TRBV4-1
TGCGCCAGCAGTAAAAACAGGGTAGGCCAGCCCCAGCATTTT
CASSKNRVGQPQHF
>TRBD2|TRBJ2-1|-|TRBV25-1
TGTGCCAGCAGTCCCGCCCCCGGGACTAGTAAATACAATGAGCAGTTCTTC
CASSPAPGTSKYNEQFF
>-|TRBJ2-7|-|TRBV6-6
TGTGCCAGCAGTTACGGACGGGAGCTTTCCTACGAGCAGTACTTC
CASSYGRELSYEQYF
>TRBD1|TRBJ2-4|-|TRBV7-9
TGTGCCAGCAGCTTCTCCGACAGGGTGGTAAACATTCAGTACTTC
CASSFSDRVVNIQYF
>-|TRBJ2-7|few|TRBV28
TGTGCCAGCGGAGGAGGGGCACCCTCCTACGAGCAGTACTTC
CASGGGAPSYEQYF
>TRBD1|TRBJ1-2|-|TRBV14
TGTGCCAGCAGCCAAGGACAGGGATATGGCTACACCTTC
CASSQGQGYGYTF
>-|TRBJ1-2|few|TRBV5-1
TGCGCCAGCAGCTTGGGGGCCCGGACGGACAGACTTTATGGCTACACCTTC
CASSLGARTDRLYGYTF
>-|TRBJ1-5|-|TRBV30
TGTGCCTGGAGAGGCAGGGAAGGAAATCAGCCCCAGCATTTT
CAWRGREGNQPQHF
>TRBD1|TRBJ1-2|few|TRBV7-9
TGTGCCAGCAGCCGTACGTTCGGGACAGATTATGGCTACACCTTC
CASSRTFGTDYGYTF
>-|TRBJ2-7|-|TRBV5-4
TGTGCCAGCAGCTTGGCCGGGGAGGACGAGCAGTACTTC
CASSLAGEDEQYF
>-|TRBJ2-5|-|TRBV4-1
TGCGCCAGCAGCCCTCTCGGGGAGACCCAGTACTTC
CASSPLGETQYF
>-|TRBJ2-7|-|TRBV30
TGTGCCTGGAGCCCCACCTGGGCCGAGCAGTACTTC
CAWSPTWAEQYF
>-|TRBJ1-1|few|TRBV7-9
TGTGCCAGCAGCCCTAGTAATGAAGCTTTCTTT
CASSPSNEAFF
>TRBD2|TRBJ2-7|-|TRBV5-1
TGCGCCAGCAGCTTTTGGACTAGCGGGGGACACGAGCAGTACTTC
CASSFWTSGGHEQYF
>TRBD1|TRBJ2-5|few|TRBV7-6
TGTGCCAGCAGCCCGACAGGGGGAGAGACCCAGTACTTC
CASSPTGGETQYF
>-|TRBJ2-5|-|TRBV30
TGTGCCTGGAGGGGGGACTCCCAAGAGACCCAGTACTTC
CAWRGDSQETQYF
>-|TRBJ1-5|once|TRBV30
TGTGCCTGGAGTGGACAGTTCCGAAATCAGCCCCAGCATTTT
CAWSGQFRNQPQHF
>TRBD2|TRBJ2-1|few|TRBV6-5
TGTGCCAGCAGTTACGAGGGACTAGCGGGAGTGGGGCAGTTCTTC
CASSYEGLAGVGQFF
>-|TRBJ2-3|-|TRBV19
TGTGCCAGTAGTATGGCTAGCGATACGCAGTATTTT
CASSMASDTQYF
>-|TRBJ1-5|-|TRBV23-1
TGCGCCAGCAGTCAATCTCGCAGGGGTAATAGCAATCAGCCCCAGCATTTT
CASSQSRRGNSNQPQHF
>-|TRBJ2-3|-|TRBV5-1
TGCGCCAGCAGCCCGTCAGGGATAGCAGATACGCAGTATTTT
CASSPSGIADTQYF
>-|TRBJ2-1|-|TRBV28
TGTGCCAGCAGTTTCGGGTACAATGAGCAGTTCTTC
CASSFGYNEQFF
>TRBD1|TRBJ2-1|-|TRBV13
TGTGCCAGCAGCTTAGCGCTTGGACAGGGCTACAATGAGCAGTTCTTC
CASSLALGQGYNEQFF
>TRBD1|TRBJ1-1|-|TRBV4-1
TGCGCCAGCAGCCAGGTTGACAGGGCCAGTGGGGTGGCTTTCTTT
CASSQVDRASGVAFF